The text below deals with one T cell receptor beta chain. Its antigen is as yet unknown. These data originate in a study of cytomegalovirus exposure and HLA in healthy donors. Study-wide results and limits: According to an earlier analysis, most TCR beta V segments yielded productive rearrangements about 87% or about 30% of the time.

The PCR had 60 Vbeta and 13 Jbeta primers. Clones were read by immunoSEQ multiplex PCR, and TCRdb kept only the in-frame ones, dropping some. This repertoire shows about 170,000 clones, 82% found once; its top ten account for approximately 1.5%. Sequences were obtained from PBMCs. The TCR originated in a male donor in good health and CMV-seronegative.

For the CDR3, the DNA is TGTGCCAGCAGCAGGGTCACAGGGGCCAGCTATGGCTACACCTTC. Protein product: CASSRVTGASYGYTF. The chain links TRBV28 to TRBJ1-2; 7 bases fit TRBD1. The V gene end was trimmed by 6 bases and the J gene end by 4 bases; junction bases not matched to a gene: 11. Germline V CDR1 and CDR2: MDHEN, SYDVKM. The CDR3 consists of 15 residues.